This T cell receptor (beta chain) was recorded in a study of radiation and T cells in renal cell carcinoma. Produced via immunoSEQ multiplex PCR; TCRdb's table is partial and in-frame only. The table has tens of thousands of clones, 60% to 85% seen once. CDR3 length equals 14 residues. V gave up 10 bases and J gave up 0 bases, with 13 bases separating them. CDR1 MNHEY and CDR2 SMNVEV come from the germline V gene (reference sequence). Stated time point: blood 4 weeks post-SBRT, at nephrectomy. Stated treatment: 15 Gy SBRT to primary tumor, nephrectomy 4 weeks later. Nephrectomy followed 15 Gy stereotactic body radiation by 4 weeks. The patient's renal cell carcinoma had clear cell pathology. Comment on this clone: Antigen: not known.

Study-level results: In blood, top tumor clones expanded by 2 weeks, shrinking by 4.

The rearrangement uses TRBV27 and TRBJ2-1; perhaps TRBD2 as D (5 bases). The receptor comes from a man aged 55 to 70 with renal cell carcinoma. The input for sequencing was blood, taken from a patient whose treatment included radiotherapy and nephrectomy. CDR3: CATYGESSYNEQFF. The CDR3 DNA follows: TGTGCCACCTATGGGGAGAGCTCCTACAATGAGCAGTTCTTC.